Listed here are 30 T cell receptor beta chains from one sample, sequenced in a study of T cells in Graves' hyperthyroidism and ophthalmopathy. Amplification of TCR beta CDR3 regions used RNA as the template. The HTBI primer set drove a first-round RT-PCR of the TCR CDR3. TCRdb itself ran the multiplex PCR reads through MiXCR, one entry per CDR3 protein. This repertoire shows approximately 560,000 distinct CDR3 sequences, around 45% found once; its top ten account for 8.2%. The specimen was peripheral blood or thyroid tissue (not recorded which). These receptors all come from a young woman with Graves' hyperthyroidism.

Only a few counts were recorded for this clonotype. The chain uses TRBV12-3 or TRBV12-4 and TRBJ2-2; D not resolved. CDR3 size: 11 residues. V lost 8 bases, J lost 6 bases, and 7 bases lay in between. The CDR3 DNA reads TGTGCCAGCCGCAGGTCCGGGGAGCTGTTTTTT. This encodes CASRRSGELFF.

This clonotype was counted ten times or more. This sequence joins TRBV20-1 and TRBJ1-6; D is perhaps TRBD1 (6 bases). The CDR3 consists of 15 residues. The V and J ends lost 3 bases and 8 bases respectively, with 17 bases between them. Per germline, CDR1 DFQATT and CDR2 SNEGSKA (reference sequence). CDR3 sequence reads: CSARRFRDNYSPLHF. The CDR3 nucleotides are TGCAGTGCTAGGAGATTCCGGGACAATTATTCACCCCTCCACTTT.

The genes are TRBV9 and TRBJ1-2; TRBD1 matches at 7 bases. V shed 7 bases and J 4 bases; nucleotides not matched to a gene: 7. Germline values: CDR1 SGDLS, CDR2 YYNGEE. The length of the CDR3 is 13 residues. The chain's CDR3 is CASSPQGIYGYTF. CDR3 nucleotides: TGTGCCAGCTCACCACAGGGGATCTATGGCTACACCTTC. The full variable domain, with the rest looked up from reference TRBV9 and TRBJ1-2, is DSGVTQTPKHLITATGQRVTLRCSPRSGDLSVYWYQQSLDQGLQFLIQYYNGEERAKGNILERFSAQQFPDLHSELNLSSLELGDSALYFCASSPQGIYGYTFGSGTRLTVV.

CDR3 region: CASSFRVYNSPLHF. CDR3 DNA: TGTGCCAGCAGCTTCAGGGTCTATAATTCACCCCTCCACTTT. The chain joins TRBV11-2 to TRBJ1-6, with a weak D call TRBD1 (5 bases). The CDR3 has 14 amino acids. V shed 3 bases and J shed 3 bases, with 6 bases lying between them. CDR1 and CDR2 (germline): SGHAT, FQNNGV.

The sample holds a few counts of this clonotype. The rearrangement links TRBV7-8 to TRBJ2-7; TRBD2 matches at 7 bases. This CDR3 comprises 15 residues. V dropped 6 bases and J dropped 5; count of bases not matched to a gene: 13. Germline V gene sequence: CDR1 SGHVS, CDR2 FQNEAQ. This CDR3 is CASSYLGGEFHEQYF. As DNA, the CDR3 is TGTGCCAGCAGTTACTTGGGAGGGGAATTTCACGAGCAGTACTTC.

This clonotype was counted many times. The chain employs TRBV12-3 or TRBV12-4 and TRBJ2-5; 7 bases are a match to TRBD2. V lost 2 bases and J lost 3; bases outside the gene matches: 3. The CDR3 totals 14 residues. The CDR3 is CASSLRLAEETQYF. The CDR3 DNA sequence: TGTGCCAGCAGTTTAAGGCTAGCGGAAGAGACCCAGTACTTC.

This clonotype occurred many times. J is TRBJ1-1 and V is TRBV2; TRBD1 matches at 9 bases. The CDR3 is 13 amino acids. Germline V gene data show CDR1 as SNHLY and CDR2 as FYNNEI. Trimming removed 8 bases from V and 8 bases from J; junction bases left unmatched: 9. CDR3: CASGDRDYLEAFF. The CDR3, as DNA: TGTGCCAGCGGGGACAGGGATTACTTGGAAGCTTTCTTT.

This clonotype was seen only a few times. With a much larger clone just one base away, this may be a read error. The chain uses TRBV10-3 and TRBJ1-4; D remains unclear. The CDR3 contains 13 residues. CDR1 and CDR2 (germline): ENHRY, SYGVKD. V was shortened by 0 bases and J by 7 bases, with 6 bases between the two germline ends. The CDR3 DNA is TGTGCCATCAGTGAGTCAGGACGTGAAAAACTGTTTTTT. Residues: CAISESGREKLFF.

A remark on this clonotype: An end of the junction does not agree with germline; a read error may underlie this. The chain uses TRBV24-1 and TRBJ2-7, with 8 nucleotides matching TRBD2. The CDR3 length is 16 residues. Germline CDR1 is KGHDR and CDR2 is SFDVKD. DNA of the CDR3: TGTGCCACCAGTTATTTCGAAGGGACTAGCTCCTACGAGCAGTACTTC. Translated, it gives CATSYFEGTSSYEQYF.

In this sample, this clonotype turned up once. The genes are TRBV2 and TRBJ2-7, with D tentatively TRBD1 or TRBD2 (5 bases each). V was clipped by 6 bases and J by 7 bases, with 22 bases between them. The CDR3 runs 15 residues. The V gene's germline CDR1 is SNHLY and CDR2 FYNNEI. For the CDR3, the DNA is TGTGCCAGCAGCCACGATCGGGGCACCGGGCGGGAGCAGTACTTC. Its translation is CASSHDRGTGREQYF.

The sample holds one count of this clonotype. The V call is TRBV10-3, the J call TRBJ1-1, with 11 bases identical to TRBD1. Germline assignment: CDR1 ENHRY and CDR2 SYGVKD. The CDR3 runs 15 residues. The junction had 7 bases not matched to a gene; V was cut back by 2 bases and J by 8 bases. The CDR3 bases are TGTGCCATCAGTGAGCGGACAGGGGGCGCCCCGGAAGCTTTCTTT. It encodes CAISERTGGAPEAFF.

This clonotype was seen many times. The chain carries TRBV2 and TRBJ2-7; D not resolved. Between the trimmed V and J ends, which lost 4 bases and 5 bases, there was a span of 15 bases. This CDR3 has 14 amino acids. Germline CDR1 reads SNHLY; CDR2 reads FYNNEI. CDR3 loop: CASSAEQLLDEQYF. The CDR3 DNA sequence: TGTGCCAGCAGTGCGGAGCAATTGTTGGACGAGCAGTACTTC.

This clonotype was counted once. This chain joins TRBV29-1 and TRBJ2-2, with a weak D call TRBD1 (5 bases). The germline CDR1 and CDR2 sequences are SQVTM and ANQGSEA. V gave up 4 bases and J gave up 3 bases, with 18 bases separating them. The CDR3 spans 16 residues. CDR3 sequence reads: CSVVAELDTYTGELFF. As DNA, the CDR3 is TGCAGCGTTGTTGCGGAATTGGACACCTACACCGGGGAGCTGTTTTTT.

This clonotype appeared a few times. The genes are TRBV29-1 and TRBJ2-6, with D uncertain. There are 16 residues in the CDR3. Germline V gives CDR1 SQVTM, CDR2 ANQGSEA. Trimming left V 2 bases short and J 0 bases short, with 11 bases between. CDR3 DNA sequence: TGCAGCGTTGAACTCCGGCCGAACTCTGGGGCCAACGTCCTGACTTTC. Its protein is CSVELRPNSGANVLTF.

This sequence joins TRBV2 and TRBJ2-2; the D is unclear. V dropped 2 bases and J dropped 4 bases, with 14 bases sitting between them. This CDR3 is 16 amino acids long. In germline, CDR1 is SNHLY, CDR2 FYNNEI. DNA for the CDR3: TGTGCCAGCAGTGAATCCCGCACCCTGAGCACCGGGGAGCTGTTTTTT. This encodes CASSESRTLSTGELFF.

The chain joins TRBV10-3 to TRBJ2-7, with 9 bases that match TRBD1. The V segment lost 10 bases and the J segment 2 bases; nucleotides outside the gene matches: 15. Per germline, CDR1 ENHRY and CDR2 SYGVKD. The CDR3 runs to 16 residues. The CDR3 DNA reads TGTGCCAGCACCGTCCGGCGGGACAGGGTAACCTACGAGCAGTACTTC. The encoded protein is CASTVRRDRVTYEQYF.

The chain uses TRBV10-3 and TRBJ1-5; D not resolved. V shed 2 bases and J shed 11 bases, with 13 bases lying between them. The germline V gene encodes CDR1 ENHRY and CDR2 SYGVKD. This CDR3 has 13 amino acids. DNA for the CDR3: TGTGCCATCAGTGAGGCCGGGTGGGAGACCCAGCATTTT. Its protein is CAISEAGWETQHF.

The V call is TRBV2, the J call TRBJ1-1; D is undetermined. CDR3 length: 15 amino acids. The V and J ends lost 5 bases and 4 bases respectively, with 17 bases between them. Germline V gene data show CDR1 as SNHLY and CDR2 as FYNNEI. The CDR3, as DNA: TGTGCCAGCAGTTTAATGGGCGCCTCGGGCACTGAAGCTTTCTTT. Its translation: CASSLMGASGTEAFF.

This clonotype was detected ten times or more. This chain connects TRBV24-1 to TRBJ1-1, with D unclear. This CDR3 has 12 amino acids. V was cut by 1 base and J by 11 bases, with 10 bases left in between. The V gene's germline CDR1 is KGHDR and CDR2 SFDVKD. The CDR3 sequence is CATSDFGQAAFF. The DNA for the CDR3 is TGTGCCACCAGTGATTTCGGTCAGGCGGCTTTCTTT.

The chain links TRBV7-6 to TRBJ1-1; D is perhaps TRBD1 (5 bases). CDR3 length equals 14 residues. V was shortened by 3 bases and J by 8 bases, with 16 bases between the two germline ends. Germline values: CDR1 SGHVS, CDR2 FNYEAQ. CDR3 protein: CASSLDGFRDEAFF. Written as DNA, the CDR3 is TGTGCCAGCAGCTTGGACGGTTTCCGGGACGAAGCTTTCTTT.

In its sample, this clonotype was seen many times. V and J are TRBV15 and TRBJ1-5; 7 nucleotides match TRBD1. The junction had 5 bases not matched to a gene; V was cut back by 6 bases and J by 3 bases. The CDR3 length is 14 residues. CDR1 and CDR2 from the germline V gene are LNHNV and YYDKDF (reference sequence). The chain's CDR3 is CATRQTGVNQPQHF. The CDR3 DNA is TGTGCCACCAGGCAAACAGGGGTCAATCAGCCCCAGCATTTT.

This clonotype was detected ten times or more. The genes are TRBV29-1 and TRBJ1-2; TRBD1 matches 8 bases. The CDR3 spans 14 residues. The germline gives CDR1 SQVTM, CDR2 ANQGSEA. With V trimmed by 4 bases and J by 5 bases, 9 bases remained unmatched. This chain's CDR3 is CSVGSVDRAYGYTF. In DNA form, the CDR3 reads TGCAGCGTTGGTTCTGTGGACAGGGCTTATGGCTACACCTTC.

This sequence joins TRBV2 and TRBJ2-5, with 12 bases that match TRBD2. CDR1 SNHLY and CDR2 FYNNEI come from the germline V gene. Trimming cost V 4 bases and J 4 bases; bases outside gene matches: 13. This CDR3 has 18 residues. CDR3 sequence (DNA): TGTGCCAGCAGTGCTAGTTCTCCTAGCGGGAGGGCCAGAGAGACCCAGTACTTC. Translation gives CASSASSPSGRARETQYF.

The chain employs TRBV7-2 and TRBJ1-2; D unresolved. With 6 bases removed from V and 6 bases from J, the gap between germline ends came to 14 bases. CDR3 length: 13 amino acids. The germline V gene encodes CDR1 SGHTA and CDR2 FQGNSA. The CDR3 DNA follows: TGTGCCAGCAGTTTGGAGGGAGCTAATGGCTACACCTTC. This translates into CASSLEGANGYTF.

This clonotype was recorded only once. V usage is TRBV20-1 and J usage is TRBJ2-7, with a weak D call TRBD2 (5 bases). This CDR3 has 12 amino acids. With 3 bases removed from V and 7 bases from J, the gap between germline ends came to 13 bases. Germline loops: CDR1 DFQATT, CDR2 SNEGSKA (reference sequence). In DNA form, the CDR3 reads TGCAGTGCTAGCCGGGGTACGGGTGAGCAGTACTTC. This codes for CSASRGTGEQYF.

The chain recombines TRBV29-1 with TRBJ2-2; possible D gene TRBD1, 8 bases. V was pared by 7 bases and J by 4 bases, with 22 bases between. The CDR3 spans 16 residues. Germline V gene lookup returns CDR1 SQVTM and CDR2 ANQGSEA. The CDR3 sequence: CSAGEGQARGTGELFF. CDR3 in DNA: TGCAGCGCCGGGGAGGGACAGGCGAGGGGCACCGGGGAGCTGTTTTTT.

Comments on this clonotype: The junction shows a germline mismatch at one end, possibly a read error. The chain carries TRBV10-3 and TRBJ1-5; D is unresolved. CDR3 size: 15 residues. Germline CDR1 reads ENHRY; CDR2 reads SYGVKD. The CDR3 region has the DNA TGTGCCAGCAGTTACGGAGGGAAGGAGGCTCAGCCCCAGCATTTT. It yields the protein CASSYGGKEAQPQHF.

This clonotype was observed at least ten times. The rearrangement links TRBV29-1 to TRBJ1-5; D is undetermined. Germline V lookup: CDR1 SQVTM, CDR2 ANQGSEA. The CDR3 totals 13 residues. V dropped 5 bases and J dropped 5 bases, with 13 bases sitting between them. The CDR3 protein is CSVHSGYDQPQHF. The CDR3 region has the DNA TGCAGCGTTCATTCGGGTTACGATCAGCCCCAGCATTTT.

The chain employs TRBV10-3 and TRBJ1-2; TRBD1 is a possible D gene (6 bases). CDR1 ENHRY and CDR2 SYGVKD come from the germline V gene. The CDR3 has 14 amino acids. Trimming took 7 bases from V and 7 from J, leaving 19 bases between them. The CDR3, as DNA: TGTGCCATCAACCAGGGCGAGGACAGAGGTGGCTACACCTTC. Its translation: CAINQGEDRGGYTF.

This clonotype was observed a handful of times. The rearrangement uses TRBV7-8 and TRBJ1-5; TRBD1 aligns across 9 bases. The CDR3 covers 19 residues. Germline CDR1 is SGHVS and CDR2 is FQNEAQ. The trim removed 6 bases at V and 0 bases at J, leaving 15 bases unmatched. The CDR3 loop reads CASSSSGTGPEHSNQPQHF. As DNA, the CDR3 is TGTGCCAGCAGTTCCAGCGGGACAGGGCCAGAACATAGCAATCAGCCCCAGCATTTT.